The clone carrying this TCR beta chain was observed at least ten times. Its specificity is unknown. The V gene's germline CDR1 is LNHNV and CDR2 YYDKDF (reference sequence). V was shortened by 0 bases and J by 6 bases, with 17 bases between the two germline ends. The CDR3 totals 16 residues. Participants, patients aged 18 to 65, had newly diagnosed hyperthyroidism with a duration under 2 months. The record originates from a study of T cells in Graves' hyperthyroidism and ophthalmopathy. Study-level points and caveats: Most clonotypes expanded in thyroid above 0.001 were likewise present in blood.

Amplified regions were TCR beta CDR3 sequences from RNA transcripts. The primer set for the first-round RT-PCR of the TCR CDR3 was HTBI. From the multiplex PCR reads, TCRdb called clonotypes with MiXCR, one entry per CDR3 protein. The sample lists 560,000 or so distinct CDR3 sequences, 35% to 55% occurring once. Sequencing used peripheral blood or thyroid tissue (not recorded which). The V gene is TRBV15, the J gene TRBJ1-2; possibly TRBD1 for D (5 bases). The sequence was collected from a woman aged 18 to 35 with Graves' hyperthyroidism. CDR3 loop: CATSRDLVAGNDGYTF. CDR3 DNA: TGTGCCACCAGCAGAGATCTGGTTGCAGGGAACGATGGCTACACCTTC. Complete variable domain (other parts from reference TRBV15 and TRBJ1-2): DAMVIQNPRYQVTQFGKPVTLSCSQTLNHNVMYWYQQKSSQAPKLLFHYYDKDFNNEADTPDNFQSRRPNTSFCFLDIRSPGLGDTAMYLCATSRDLVAGNDGYTFGSGTRLTVV.